This T cell receptor beta chain was captured in a study of breast tumors, draining lymph nodes, adjacent tissues. This clonotype was seen at least ten times. Its target is not known. Breast cancer patients provided tissue from their axillary draining lymph nodes. Study-level findings and limits: Most tumor T cells seemingly derive from lymph node, then expand in tumor. Tumor TCR diversity was below lymph nodes but above nontumor tissue. Luminal-like breast cancer showed significantly higher tumor–nontumor repertoire similarity than basal-like.

TCRdb analysed the multiplex PCR reads with MiXCR anew, one entry per CDR3 protein. This table holds over 150,000 distinct CDR3 sequences, roughly 29% found once. V lost 6 bases and J lost 4; bases outside the gene matches: 17. CDR3 size: 19 residues. Germline CDR1 is MDHEN and CDR2 is SYDVKM. The TCR comes from a female donor with breast cancer. Some clones in this sample may be carry-over from other donors' samples. The gene calls are TRBV28 and TRBJ2-7, with TRBD2 matching over 14 bases. Sequencing was done on a sample of axillary lymph node tissue. The CDR3 is CASSYNTGTSGRGLYEQYF. Written as DNA, the CDR3 is TGTGCCAGCAGCTATAATACCGGGACTAGCGGGAGAGGGTTATACGAGCAGTACTTC.